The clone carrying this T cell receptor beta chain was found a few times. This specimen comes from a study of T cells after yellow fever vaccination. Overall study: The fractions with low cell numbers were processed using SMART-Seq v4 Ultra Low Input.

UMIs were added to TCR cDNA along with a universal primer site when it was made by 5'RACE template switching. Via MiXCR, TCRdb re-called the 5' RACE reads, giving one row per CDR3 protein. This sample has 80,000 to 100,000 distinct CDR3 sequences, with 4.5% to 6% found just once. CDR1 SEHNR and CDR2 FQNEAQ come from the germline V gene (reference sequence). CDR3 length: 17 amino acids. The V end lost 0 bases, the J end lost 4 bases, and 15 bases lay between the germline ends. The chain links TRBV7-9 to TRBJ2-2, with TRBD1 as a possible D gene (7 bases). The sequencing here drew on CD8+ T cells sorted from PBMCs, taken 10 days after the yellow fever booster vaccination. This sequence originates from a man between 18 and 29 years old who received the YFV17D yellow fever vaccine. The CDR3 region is CASSLARPGGSTGELFF. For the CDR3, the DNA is TGTGCCAGCAGCTTAGCGAGGCCAGGGGGGAGCACCGGGGAGCTGTTTTTT.